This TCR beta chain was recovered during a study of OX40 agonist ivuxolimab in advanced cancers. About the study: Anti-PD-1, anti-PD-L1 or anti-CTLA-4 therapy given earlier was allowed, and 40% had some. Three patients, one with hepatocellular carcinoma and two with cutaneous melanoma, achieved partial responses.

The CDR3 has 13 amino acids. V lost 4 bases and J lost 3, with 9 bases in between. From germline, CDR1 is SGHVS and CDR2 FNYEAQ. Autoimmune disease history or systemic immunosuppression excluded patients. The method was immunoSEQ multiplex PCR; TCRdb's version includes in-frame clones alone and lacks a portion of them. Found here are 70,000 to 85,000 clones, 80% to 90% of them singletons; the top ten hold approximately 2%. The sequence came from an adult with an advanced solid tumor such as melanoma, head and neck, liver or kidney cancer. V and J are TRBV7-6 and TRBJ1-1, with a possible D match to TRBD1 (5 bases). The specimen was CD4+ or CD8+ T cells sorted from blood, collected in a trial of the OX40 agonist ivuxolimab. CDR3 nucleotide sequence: TGTGCCAGCAGCTCCTTACAGGACACTGAAGCTTTCTTT. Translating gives CASSSLQDTEAFF.